The subject of this entry is one T cell receptor beta chain. What it recognizes is unknown. In each case, RNA was isolated and then reverse transcribed into cDNA as the sequencing template. Generated by immunoSEQ multiplex PCR, the TCRdb table keeps only in-frame clones and is missing some. The sample contains over 150,000 clones, roughly 60% of which appear only once. This sample was included in a study of CD8+ T cells in alopecia areata. Across the whole study: Oral tofacitinib (5 to 10 mg twice daily) was administered to treated patients. Whole-study results and caveats: Normal skin's resident alphabeta T cells are also sequenced in scalp samples. Compared with normal scalp, lesional scalp had higher clonality and more expanded CD8+ clones.

The CDR3 totals 15 residues. Germline V gene sequence: CDR1 MNHEY, CDR2 SVGAGI. V shed 6 bases, J shed 6 bases, and the junction held 13 bases outside the gene matches. The sequence was obtained from a human donor with alopecia areata. The starting material was CD4+ T cells sorted from blood, obtained at week 0. The rearrangement joins TRBV6-5 to TRBJ2-7, with 8 bases matching TRBD1. DNA of the CDR3: TGTGCCAGCAGCGTTACACAGGGGGGTCAGTCCGAGCAGTACTTC. Translated, it gives CASSVTQGGQSEQYF.